This TCR beta chain was profiled in a study of cytomegalovirus exposure and HLA in healthy donors. Trimming removed 6 bases at V and 0 bases at J, with 12 bases between. Germline V lookup: CDR1 SNHLY, CDR2 FYNNEI. CDR3 length equals 14 residues. This PCR relied on a set of 60 Vbeta primers and 13 Jbeta primers. TCRdb's table, derived via immunoSEQ multiplex PCR, lists solely in-frame clones and lacks some. The table records about 130,000 clones, 74% of them present only once. The receptor was isolated from a man aged 18-30 years in good health and CMV-seropositive. The sample was PBMCs. The rearrangement joins TRBV2 to TRBJ2-7, with D perhaps TRBD1 (6 bases). CDR3 DNA sequence: TGTGCCAGCAGCGCCCCGGACAGCTCCTACGAGCAGTACTTC. Encoded protein: CASSAPDSSYEQYF. Combining the CDR3 with reference TRBV2 and TRBJ2-7 gives the whole variable domain EPEVTQTPSHQVTQMGQEVILRCVPISNHLYFYWYRQILGQKVEFLVSFYNNEISEKSEIFDDQFSVERPDGSNFTLKIRSTKLEDSAMYFCASSAPDSSYEQYFGPGTRLTVT.